The 3 T cell receptor beta chains reported below all come from one sample, sequenced in a study of T cells after yellow fever vaccination. TCRdb recomputed calls from the 5' RACE reads with MiXCR, one row per CDR3 protein. The table lists some 250,000 distinct CDR3 sequences, about 7.1% of them singletons, with 0.85% in the top ten. The sequencing here drew on CD4+ T cells sorted from PBMCs, taken 15 days after the yellow fever booster vaccination. The receptors originated from a man aged 25 to 45 who received the YFV17D yellow fever vaccine.

This clonotype was counted a few times. The rearrangement joins TRBV5-1 to TRBJ2-3; 9 bases line up with TRBD2. V gave up 0 bases and J gave up 6 bases; unmatched junction bases: 5. Germline CDR1 SGHRS, CDR2 YFSETQ. This CDR3 is 15 amino acids long. The CDR3 reads CASSLVAGVTDTQYF. CDR3 DNA sequence: TGCGCCAGCAGCTTGGTAGCGGGAGTAACTGATACGCAGTATTTT.

This chain links TRBV7-2 with TRBJ2-7, with D tentatively TRBD1 (5 bases). The CDR3 has 13 amino acids. Germline CDR1 SGHTA, CDR2 FQGNSA. The V and J ends lost 2 bases and 5 bases respectively, with 10 bases between them. The CDR3 protein is CASSLSRQNEQYF. The CDR3 region has the DNA TGTGCCAGCAGCTTAAGTAGACAGAACGAGCAGTACTTC.

This clonotype has a handful of counts. The chain joins TRBV18 to TRBJ1-5; a weak D match, TRBD1 (5 bases). The germline CDR1 and CDR2 sequences are KGHSH and LQKENI. The ends were cut back, 4 bases at V and 1 base at J, with 14 bases in the middle. This CDR3 comprises 16 residues. CDR3: CASSRKGDRSNQPQHF. CDR3 bases: TGTGCCAGCTCACGGAAAGGGGATCGGAGCAATCAGCCCCAGCATTTT.